A single sample gave rise to the 10 T cell receptor beta chains below, sequenced in a study of human T cells and chemical hapten exposure. Sample time point: patch test 1, 2 weeks after DPC sensitization. Treatment defined: therapeutic diphenylcyclopropenone sensitization with weekly scalp DPC. One entry per CDR3 protein, called by TCRdb with MiXCR from the RACE reads. The sample lists some 120,000 distinct CDR3 sequences, around an eighth occurring once. The source was whole blood, collected in connection with sensitization to the hapten diphenylcyclopropenone (DPC). The receptors shown here come from a woman in her 50s with alopecia areata. Some clones in this sample may be carry-over from other donors' samples.

The chain couples TRBV2 to TRBJ1-1, with 11 bases identical to TRBD1. Germline V lookup: CDR1 SNHLY, CDR2 FYNNEI. The ends lost 3 bases at V and 4 bases at J; junction bases unmatched: 1. CDR3 length: 14 amino acids. CDR3 amino acids: CASSEGQGVTEAFF. CDR3 nucleotide sequence: TGTGCCAGCAGTGAGGGACAGGGGGTCACTGAAGCTTTCTTT.

This clonotype was detected many times. The genes are TRBV18 and TRBJ1-2; 7 bases match TRBD1. V lost 3 bases and J lost 10; bases outside the gene matches: 11. The germline V gene has CDR1 KGHSH and CDR2 LQKENI. The CDR3 runs to 14 residues. CDR3 protein: CASSPPRGARLYTF. CDR3 DNA sequence: TGTGCCAGCTCACCCCCCAGGGGGGCCCGACTCTACACCTTC.

This clonotype turned up a few times. The chain uses TRBV28 and TRBJ2-2; TRBD2 matches at 7 bases. With V trimmed by 4 bases and J by 9 bases, 5 bases remained unmatched. The CDR3 contains 13 residues. The germline V gene encodes CDR1 MDHEN and CDR2 SYDVKM. CDR3 sequence reads: CASSYLAVRELFF. CDR3 bases: TGTGCCAGCAGTTACCTAGCGGTCCGGGAGCTGTTTTTT.

This clonotype appeared many times. The chain recombines TRBV28 with TRBJ2-1; a possible D gene is TRBD2 (5 bases). Per the germline V gene, CDR1 is MDHEN and CDR2 is SYDVKM. V shed 1 base and J shed 3 bases, with 16 bases lying between them. This CDR3 comprises 17 residues. The CDR3 loop reads CASSLLSGLPLYNEQFF. CDR3 in DNA: TGTGCCAGCAGTTTATTAAGCGGACTTCCCCTCTACAATGAGCAGTTCTTC.

This clonotype was detected only a few times. This sequence joins TRBV7-8 and TRBJ1-6, with 8 bases matching TRBD1. The CDR3 is 15 residues long. Germline values: CDR1 SGHVS, CDR2 FQNEAQ. V shed 1 base and J 6 bases; nucleotides not matched to a gene: 2. The CDR3 is CASSLGGTGNSPLHF. CDR3 nucleotide sequence: TGTGCCAGCAGCTTAGGGGGGACAGGTAATTCACCCCTCCACTTT.

The table lists this clonotype with a few counts. The genes are TRBV18 and TRBJ1-5; perhaps TRBD1 as D (5 bases). Trimming stripped 4 bases from V and 6 bases from J, with 16 bases between. This CDR3 has 15 amino acids. Germline values: CDR1 KGHSH, CDR2 LQKENI. The CDR3 sequence is CASSLTNAGSQPQHF. In nucleotides, the CDR3 is TGTGCCAGCTCACTTACCAACGCAGGGTCTCAGCCCCAGCATTTT.

V gene TRBV28 combines with J gene TRBJ2-6; D remains unclear. Germline V lookup: CDR1 MDHEN, CDR2 SYDVKM. The ends were cut back, 11 bases at V and 5 bases at J, with 7 bases in the middle. This CDR3 spans 11 amino acids. In DNA, the CDR3 is TGTGCCTCCCGCTGGGCCAACGTCCTGACTTTC. Translated, it gives CASRWANVLTF.

The chain links TRBV5-1 to TRBJ2-1; 9 bases are a match to TRBD1. The germline V gene encodes CDR1 SGHRS and CDR2 YFSETQ. The CDR3 length is 19 residues. Losses at the gene ends were 2 bases for V and 3 bases for J; bases not matched to a gene: 15. The CDR3 DNA is TGCGCCAGCAGCTTCCCGAATCCTAAACAGGGGGCGCGCTACAATGAGCAGTTCTTC. Translation: CASSFPNPKQGARYNEQFF.

The chain combines TRBV4-3 with TRBJ2-7; D not certain. V was clipped by 2 bases and J by 10 bases, with 15 bases between them. CDR3 length: 13 residues. CDR1 is LGHNA and CDR2 is YSLEER in the germline V gene. The CDR3 is CASSQSPLRPQYF. The CDR3 DNA sequence: TGCGCCAGCAGCCAATCGCCGCTCCGGCCTCAGTACTTC.

This clonotype was counted once. Given a much more abundant clone one base away, this may be a read error. The chain is built from TRBV18 and TRBJ1-5; TRBD1 might be the D (5 bases). Per germline, CDR1 KGHSH and CDR2 LQKENI. The CDR3 covers 14 residues. V lost 4 bases and J 7 bases, leaving 14 bases between the germline ends. The CDR3 protein is CASSLHGDDQPQHF. DNA of the CDR3: TGTGCCAGCTCACTTCACGGGGACGACCAGCCCCAGCATTTT. The full variable domain, with the rest looked up from reference TRBV18 and TRBJ1-5, is NAGVMQNPRHLVRRRGQEARLRCSPMKGHSHVYWYRQLPEEGLKFMVYLQKENIIDESGMPKERFSAEFPKEGPSILRIQQVVRGDSAAYFCASSLHGDDQPQHFGDGTRLSIL.